This T cell receptor beta chain was captured in a study of T-cell reconstitution after alpha-beta-depleted transplantation in children (dated by TCRdb to between 2015 and 2016). About the study as a whole: T-cell immune reconstitution after TCRalphabeta/CD19-depleted allogeneic hematopoietic cell transplantation in children was quantitatively tracked in the study by means of TCR repertoire profiling. The full study reports these points: Hyperexpanded clone frequencies declined over subsequent months; after one year, T-cell counts and TCRbeta diversity were mostly attributed to newly produced T cells. The high TCRbeta diversity at day 60 in some patients was ascribed to recipient T cells and intrathymic progenitors that had survived conditioning. About two months after transplant, the apparently early recovery of alphabetaT-cell counts reportedly depended on just several hundred clones that had expanded rapidly and came from non-depleted graft cells.

As regards this clonotype: Its antigen remains undetermined. Base quality data are lacking; no much larger clone is found one base away.

The sample's treatment or condition label is to be understood as: allogeneic hematopoietic cell transplantation with graft depleted of TCRalphabeta T cells and CD19 B cells. The children who served as transplant recipients had been given grafts of TCRalphabeta/CD19-depleted allogeneic hematopoietic cells. Library generation was performed with PCR. TCRdb lists the instrument as Illumina HiSeq 2500. Molecular barcoding was employed in the preparation of TCR libraries, with unique molecular identifiers being used to normalize TCRbeta repertoire quantification. The public reads were run again by TCRdb, first through fastp at Q25 and then through MiXCR, and only productive beta chains were kept. Each CDR3 protein appears once, grouped with its most common genes and DNA. In this sample the table shows fewer than 750,000 distinct CDR3 sequences, under 25% of which occur a single time. The ten top clones hold 13% to 15% of the sample.

CDR1 and CDR2 (SGHTA, FQGNSA) derive from the germline V gene. The CDR3 numbers 15 residues from cysteine through phenylalanine. The kept DNA is CDR3 alone, 45 bases in frame from the first base. V drops 5 bases and J drops 0 bases, leaving 12 bases in between. The source of this sequence is a boy under three years old who had a stem cell transplant for acute myeloid leukemia, so the T cells may come from the graft donor. The chain uses TRBV7-2 and TRBJ2-3; no D gene call is confident. Sequencing used PBMCs, mostly from graft donor cells, obtained 360 days after TCRalphabeta/CD19-depleted stem cell transplant. In nucleotides, the sequence is TGTGCCAGCAGCGGTCAGTCCTCGAGCACAGATACGCAGTATTTT. Its coded protein is CASSGQSSSTDTQYF. The reference TRBV7-2 and TRBJ2-3 proteins fill in what lies around the CDR3, so the full variable domain reads GAGVSQSPSNKVTEKGKDVELRCDPISGHTALYWYRQSLGQGLEFLIYFQGNSAPDKSGLPSDRFSAERTGGSVSTLTIQRTQQEDSAVYLCASSGQSSSTDTQYFGPGTRLTVL.